This T cell receptor beta chain was identified during a study of T-cell reconstitution after alpha-beta-depleted transplantation in children. A remark on this clonotype: The antigen is not known.

Preparation of the TCRbeta library was carried out with unique molecular identifiers. TCRdb reprocessed the PCR reads via MiXCR and lists one record per CDR3 protein. The sample gives around 420,000 distinct CDR3 sequences, about 16% of which show up once; 25% to 30% is in the top ten. Findings of the study overall: A year post-transplant, T-cell counts and diversity derived mostly from newly produced T cells.

This CDR3 is 15 amino acids long. The V and J ends lost 0 bases and 5 bases, in that order; junction bases with no gene match: 6. The V gene's germline CDR1 is MNHEY and CDR2 SMNVEV (reference sequence). The sample consisted of PBMCs, mostly from graft donor cells, taken 360 days after TCRalphabeta/CD19-depleted stem cell transplant. The TCR was taken from a boy less than two years old who had a stem cell transplant for Wiskott-Aldrich syndrome, so the T cells may come from the graft donor. The rearrangement uses TRBV27 and TRBJ1-1; 7 bases match TRBD1. CDR3: CASSLSYRGRTEAFF. CDR3 bases: TGTGCCAGCAGTTTATCGTACAGGGGTAGGACTGAAGCTTTCTTT.